Below, 25 T cell receptor beta chains from the same sample are listed, as sequenced in a study of blood T cell repertoires in COVID-19. Here immunoSEQ multiplex PCR was the method, and the copy in TCRdb shows in-frame clones only, minus some. This sample has roughly 81,000 clones, with 82% found just once. Material: peripheral blood. The source is a man aged 60 to 69 with acute or convalescent COVID-19.

The V gene is TRBV30, the J gene TRBJ1-1; D call uncertain. V lost 6 bases and J lost 1, with 15 bases in between. Per the germline V gene, CDR1 is GTSNPN and CDR2 is SVGIG (reference sequence). CDR3 length: 14 residues. The CDR3 DNA reads TGTGCCTGCAAGCGGGCGGGATGGAACACTGAAGCTTTCTTT. It codes for CACKRAGWNTEAFF. The whole variable domain, remainder taken from reference TRBV30 and TRBJ1-1, is SQTIHQWPATLVQPVGSPLSLECTVEGTSNPNLYWYRQAAGRGLQLLFYSVGIGQISSEVPQNLSASRPQDRQFILSSKKLLLSDSGFYLCACKRAGWNTEAFFGQGTRLTVV.

The chain is built from TRBV5-5 and TRBJ1-5; D is ambiguous. The CDR3 covers 14 residues. CDR1 is SGHKS and CDR2 is YYEKEE in the germline V gene (reference sequence). V lost 1 base and J lost 1, with 6 bases in between. CDR3 in amino acids: CASSLPQSNQPQHF. Written as DNA, the CDR3 is TGTGCCAGCAGCTTGCCGCAGAGCAATCAGCCCCAGCATTTT.

This sequence joins TRBV7-2 and TRBJ1-1; no clear D. Germline values: CDR1 SGHTA, CDR2 FQGNSA. The CDR3 has 15 residues. V gave up 8 bases and J gave up 3 bases, with 19 bases separating them. Here the CDR3 reads CASELQGGGYTEAFF. CDR3 coding DNA: TGTGCCAGCGAATTACAAGGAGGAGGGTACACTGAAGCTTTCTTT.

The chain joins TRBV7-8 to TRBJ1-2, with D tentatively TRBD1 (6 bases). V was trimmed by 5 bases and J by 1 base, leaving 8 bases between them. CDR1 and CDR2 (germline): SGHVS, FQNEAQ. This CDR3 has 13 amino acids. The CDR3 sequence: CASSADSNYGYTF. Here the CDR3 DNA reads TGTGCCAGCAGCGCGGACAGTAACTATGGCTACACCTTC.

This chain joins TRBV5-1 and TRBJ1-5; the D is unclear. V dropped 5 bases and J dropped 0 bases, with 6 bases sitting between them. The CDR3 has 13 amino acids. Germline V gives CDR1 SGHRS, CDR2 YFSETQ. The CDR3: CASRRDSNQPQHF. CDR3 nucleotide sequence: TGCGCCAGCAGACGGGATAGCAATCAGCCCCAGCATTTT.

This clone has just a few counts. The chain combines TRBV6-5 with TRBJ2-3; TRBD2 aligns across 7 bases. V trimming: 5 bases; J trimming: 1 base; junction bases outside the gene matches: 6. The CDR3 sequence is 15 residues long. CDR1 and CDR2 (germline): MNHEY, SVGAGI. As DNA, the CDR3 is TGTGCCAGCAGTAGAACCACTAGCGGCACAGATACGCAGTATTTT. The encoded protein is CASSRTTSGTDTQYF.

This clone was detected a few times. The V and J genes are TRBV7-2 and TRBJ1-5, with D unclear. Germline loops: CDR1 SGHTA, CDR2 FQGNSA. Trimming shortened V by 0 bases and J by 3 bases, and 6 bases separated the two germline ends. The CDR3 runs 14 residues. The CDR3 here is CASSLADTNQPQHF. The DNA for the CDR3 is TGTGCCAGCAGCTTAGCAGACACCAATCAGCCCCAGCATTTT.

V and J are TRBV5-4 and TRBJ2-7; the D gene is possibly TRBD1 (5 bases). The CDR3 is 15 amino acids. V was shortened by 4 bases and J by 6 bases, with 20 bases between the two germline ends. CDR1 SGHNT and CDR2 YYREEE come from the germline V gene (reference sequence). The CDR3 bases are TGTGCCAGCAGCGCGGACGGCAGGGCAAGGAGCGAGCAGTACTTC. It codes for CASSADGRARSEQYF.

The chain joins TRBV13 to TRBJ2-3; 8 positions agree with TRBD2. The CDR3 is 16 residues long. Germline V lookup: CDR1 PRHDT, CDR2 FYEKMQ (reference sequence). The trim removed 2 bases at V and 2 bases at J, leaving 6 bases unmatched. This CDR3 is CASSLPRGGPTDTQYF. The CDR3 nucleotides read TGTGCCAGCAGCTTACCCCGGGGGGGCCCCACAGATACGCAGTATTTT.

The rearrangement joins TRBV25-1 to TRBJ1-4, with TRBD1 matching 9 bases. V lost 2 bases, J lost 11 bases, and 3 bases stayed unmatched. The germline V gene encodes CDR1 MGHDK and CDR2 SYGVNS. The CDR3 covers 13 residues. In DNA, the CDR3 is TGTGCCAGCAGTGAAGGGGACAGGGTCAAACTGTTTTTT. Protein sequence: CASSEGDRVKLFF.

This clone was counted only a few times. The J gene is TRBJ2-1, the V gene TRBV11-3; 9 bases are shared with TRBD1. In germline, CDR1 is SGHNT, CDR2 YENEEA. After removal of 5 bases from V and 0 bases from J, the junction contained 17 bases not matched to a gene. The CDR3 has 20 residues. The CDR3 sequence: CASSHGTGHTRGSSYNEQFF. CDR3 bases: TGTGCCAGCAGCCACGGGACAGGGCACACCCGAGGGAGCTCCTACAATGAGCAGTTCTTC.

This rearrangement joins TRBV6-1 to TRBJ2-4, with D unclear. Trimming pared 2 bases from V and 8 bases from J, leaving 16 bases between. The CDR3 contains 15 residues. Germline V gives CDR1 MNHNS, CDR2 SASEGT. The CDR3: CASSEPAPRNYIQYF. For the CDR3, the DNA is TGTGCCAGCAGTGAACCGGCCCCCAGGAACTACATTCAGTACTTC.

This chain joins TRBV3-1 (or the pseudogene TRBV3-2) and TRBJ2-3; TRBD1 is a possible D gene (5 bases). The V end was cut by 7 bases, the J end by 1 base, with 12 bases between. The germline V gene encodes CDR1 LGHDT and CDR2 YNNKEL (reference sequence). The CDR3 loop spans 14 amino acids. The CDR3 spells CASNRGLRTDTQYF. The CDR3 DNA reads TGTGCCAGCAATAGGGGATTGCGCACAGATACGCAGTATTTT.

This chain connects TRBV5-1 to TRBJ2-2; no firm D call. Trimming removed 0 bases from V and 4 bases from J, with 13 bases in between. Germline V CDR1 and CDR2: SGHRS, YFSETQ. The CDR3 covers 16 residues. The CDR3 protein is CASSLAGRPGTGELFF. In nucleotides, the CDR3 is TGCGCCAGCAGCTTGGCCGGTCGGCCGGGCACCGGGGAGCTGTTTTTT.

The count of this clone is one. CDR3 bases: TGTGCCAGCAGCTCCCGACAGGGGGCAAACACCATATATTTT. Encoded protein: CASSSRQGANTIYF. V usage is TRBV7-2 and J usage is TRBJ1-3, with 10 positions matching TRBD1. The junction had 3 bases not matched to a gene; V was cut back by 4 bases and J by 6 bases. The CDR3 sequence is 14 residues long. CDR1 and CDR2 from the germline V gene are SGHTA and FQGNSA.

The chain employs TRBV15 and TRBJ2-4; 11 nucleotides match TRBD2. The J segment lost 6 bases and the V segment lost 1 base, leaving 2 bases of the junction unmatched. Germline V gives CDR1 LNHNV, CDR2 YYDKDF (reference sequence). The CDR3 consists of 15 residues. DNA for the CDR3: TGTGCCACCAGCAGAGCTGGACTAGCGGGAAACATTCAGTACTTC. The encoded protein is CATSRAGLAGNIQYF.

This rearrangement joins TRBV7-2 to TRBJ2-7, with 7 bases aligning to TRBD2. The length of the CDR3 is 14 residues. CDR1 is SGHTA, CDR2 FQGNSA, per germline. Trimming removed 5 bases from V and 4 bases from J; junction bases left unmatched: 8. CDR3 sequence reads: CASSLGRVGYEQYF. CDR3 nucleotide sequence: TGTGCCAGCAGCCTTGGGAGGGTCGGATACGAGCAGTACTTC.

This chain connects TRBV5-4 to TRBJ2-1; 9 nucleotides line up with TRBD1. Trimming removed 0 bases from V and 5 bases from J; junction bases left unmatched: 6. CDR3 length equals 16 residues. Germline CDR1 and CDR2: SGHNT and YYREEE (reference sequence). CDR3 region: CASSLGGTGFNNEQFF. CDR3 nucleotide sequence: TGTGCCAGCAGCTTGGGGGGGACAGGGTTTAACAATGAGCAGTTCTTC.

This sequence joins TRBV24-1 and TRBJ2-2; TRBD2 matches 10 bases. This CDR3 region has 19 residues. Germline trimming cut 6 bases from V and 7 bases from J; bases unmatched to any gene: 19. Germline V gene lookup returns CDR1 KGHDR and CDR2 SFDVKD. The CDR3 region has the DNA TGTGCCACCAGTTCTAAAATGGGATTAGCGGGAGGACGTATCGGGGAGCTGTTTTTT. This encodes CATSSKMGLAGGRIGELFF.

The J gene is TRBJ2-5, the V gene TRBV6-6; D remains ambiguous. Germline-derived CDR1 and CDR2 are MNHNY and SVGAGI (reference sequence). V shed 4 bases and J shed 4 bases, with 10 bases lying between them. The CDR3 is made up of 13 amino acids. Written as DNA, the CDR3 is TGTGCCAGCAGTTTCCCTAGTGGAGAGACCCAGTACTTC. It translates to CASSFPSGETQYF.

The chain is built from TRBV4-3 and TRBJ1-6, with TRBD1 identical over 8 bases. Germline V lookup: CDR1 LGHNA, CDR2 YSLEER. The V gene end was trimmed by 0 bases and the J gene end by 15 bases; junction bases not matched to a gene: 10. The CDR3 loop spans 15 amino acids. The CDR3 loop is CASSQDLRGRLGLHF. CDR3 nucleotides: TGCGCCAGCAGCCAAGATCTCAGGGGGCGATTAGGCCTCCACTTT.

This chain links TRBV25-1 with TRBJ1-2; 12 nucleotides line up with TRBD1. The CDR3 runs 13 residues. Per the germline V gene, CDR1 is MGHDK and CDR2 is SYGVNS. V was pared by 6 bases and J by 8 bases, with 4 bases of the junction left unmatched. Written as DNA, the CDR3 is TGTGCCAGCAGCCCGGGACAGGGGGCCGGCTACACCTTC. Amino acids: CASSPGQGAGYTF.

This clone has a single count. The CDR3 bases are TGTGCCAGCAGCGACAAGGGAGATAAAGAGACCCAGTACTTC. Translation gives CASSDKGDKETQYF. The rearrangement uses TRBV7-2 and TRBJ2-5; D is possibly TRBD2 (5 bases). The length of the CDR3 is 14 residues. Germline lookup yields CDR1 SGHTA and CDR2 FQGNSA. V was trimmed by 5 bases and J by 3 bases, leaving 13 bases between them.

The genes are TRBV30 and TRBJ1-1, with TRBD1 matching over 7 bases. The CDR3 spans 13 residues. CDR1 GTSNPN and CDR2 SVGIG come from the germline V gene (reference sequence). The V segment lost 0 bases and the J segment 6 bases; nucleotides outside the gene matches: 4. In DNA form, the CDR3 reads TGTGCCTGGAGTGTACAGGGGATAGCTGAAGCTTTCTTT. Protein: CAWSVQGIAEAFF.

This chain connects TRBV7-2 to TRBJ2-3; 11 bases match TRBD2. The CDR3 is made up of 16 amino acids. V lost 5 bases, J lost 5 bases, and 9 bases stayed unmatched. The germline V gene encodes CDR1 SGHTA and CDR2 FQGNSA. CDR3 bases: TGTGCCAGCAGCCCTATAGCGGGAGGGCCTCTAGATACGCAGTATTTT. It encodes CASSPIAGGPLDTQYF. The full variable domain, with the rest looked up from reference TRBV7-2 and TRBJ2-3, is GAGVSQSPSNKVTEKGKDVELRCDPISGHTALYWYRQSLGQGLEFLIYFQGNSAPDKSGLPSDRFSAERTGGSVSTLTIQRTQQEDSAVYLCASSPIAGGPLDTQYFGPGTRLTVL.